Below, 30 T cell receptor beta chains from the same sample are listed, as sequenced in a study of blood T cells in healthy people across ages (dated by TCRdb to about 2015). The library was produced with 5' RACE. The sequencing machine was an Illumina HiSeq 2500. A second roughly 7 to 11 cycle PCR used a sample-barcoded 5' primer and a J-beta primer mix. The raw public reads went through TCRdb reprocessing: fastp at Q25, MiXCR clone calling, in-frame beta chains kept. Under each unique CDR3 protein, matching rows form one entry showing the most common genes and DNA. The sample table contains around 820,000 distinct CDR3 sequences; only one count was recorded for just under 25% of them. The ten largest clones take up more than 3% of the sample. The sample was also linked to a second study, of T cells of mothers and their children.

The sequenced material came from blood. The receptors were gathered from a boy younger than 18 in good health.

A few counts support this clonotype. The CDR3 is CASSLVGAGYTF. CDR3 nucleotides: TGTGCCAGCAGCTTGGTTGGGGCCGGCTACACCTTC. This chain uses TRBV5-8 with TRBJ1-2; D is possibly TRBD1 (5 bases). The CDR3 is 12 amino acids. Germline V lookup: CDR1 SGHTS, CDR2 YDEGEE. Between the trimmed V and J ends, which lost 0 bases and 8 bases, there was a span of 8 bases.

The CDR3 sequence: CASSGGTGPQTQYF. In DNA, the CDR3 is TGCGCCAGCAGCGGGGGGACAGGGCCGCAGACCCAGTACTTC. The chain links TRBV5-1 to TRBJ2-5, with TRBD1 matching over 9 bases. This CDR3 has 14 amino acids. The J segment lost 6 bases and the V segment lost 4 bases, leaving 7 bases of the junction unmatched. Germline-derived CDR1 and CDR2 are SGHRS and YFSETQ.

This chain connects TRBV9 to TRBJ2-2; TRBD1 is a possible D gene (6 bases). This CDR3 region has 15 residues. Per germline, CDR1 SGDLS and CDR2 YYNGEE. The V and J ends lost 4 bases and 6 bases respectively, with 16 bases between them. CDR3: CASSRGRSSPGELFF. CDR3 bases: TGTGCCAGCAGCAGGGGGAGAAGTAGTCCCGGGGAGCTGTTTTTT.

This clonotype was recorded only once. V gene TRBV28 combines with J gene TRBJ2-3; D is unclear. The CDR3 has 13 amino acids. Germline CDR1 and CDR2: MDHEN and SYDVKM. Trimming shortened V by 8 bases and J by 4 bases, and 13 bases separated the two germline ends. The CDR3 nucleotides are TGTGCCAGCCAATACCGGTCGGCAGATACGCAGTATTTT. Translating gives CASQYRSADTQYF.

The sample holds a few counts of this clonotype. The DNA for the CDR3 is TGCGCCAGCAGCCAAGGGGGCGACGCAGCCTACAATGAGCAGTTCTTC. Protein: CASSQGGDAAYNEQFF. V and J are TRBV4-1 and TRBJ2-1; a weak D match, TRBD1 (5 bases). Trimming removed 1 base at V and 2 bases at J, with 12 bases between. CDR3 length: 16 amino acids. Germline loops: CDR1 MGHRA, CDR2 YSYEKL.

The CDR3 here is CASRPDRAAGNTIYF. CDR3 in DNA: TGTGCCAGCAGGCCGGACAGGGCGGCTGGAAACACCATATATTTT. The V and J genes are TRBV28 and TRBJ1-3; 8 positions agree with TRBD1. Germline loops: CDR1 MDHEN, CDR2 SYDVKM. This CDR3 is 15 amino acids long. Trimming at V came to 6 bases and at J to 2 bases, leaving 6 bases not matched to a gene.

This chain joins TRBV20-1 and TRBJ1-4, with D uncertain. Looked up from germline, CDR1 is DFQATT and CDR2 is SNEGSKA (reference sequence). This CDR3 comprises 12 residues. The ends were cut back, 6 bases at V and 5 bases at J, with 10 bases in the middle. The CDR3 DNA sequence: TGCAGTGCCCGGGCAGAAAATGAAAAACTGTTTTTT. Translated, it gives CSARAENEKLFF.

A word on this clonotype: One junction end disagrees with the germline gene, perhaps due to a read error. Here the CDR3 reads CASSLAPLQGWTVAFF. In nucleotides, the CDR3 is TGTGCCAGCAGTTTAGCCCCCTTACAGGGTTGGACTGTAGCTTTCTTT. V and J are TRBV27 and TRBJ1-1, with D tentatively TRBD1 (6 bases). This CDR3 contains 16 residues. Per the germline V gene, CDR1 is MNHEY and CDR2 is SMNVEV (reference sequence).

Remarks on this clonotype: The CDR3 ends on some other residue instead of the conserved phenylalanine or tryptophan, so this is likely a read error. V gene TRBV25-1 combines with J gene TRBJ2-5; maybe TRBD1 (5 bases). CDR1 and CDR2 (germline): MGHDK, SYGVNS. Trimming stripped 0 bases from V and 3 bases from J, with 8 bases between. There are 14 residues in the CDR3. Written as DNA, the CDR3 is TGTGCCAGCAGTGAATATGCAGGGAAAGAGACCCAGTACTTG. This translates into CASSEYAGKETQYL.

This clonotype was observed at least ten times. The chain combines TRBV28 with TRBJ1-6; D unresolved. CDR1 is MDHEN and CDR2 is SYDVKM in the germline V gene. Trimming removed 5 bases at V and 0 bases at J, with 17 bases between. The CDR3 covers 18 residues. CDR3: CASSPSIGLGSYNSPLHF. The CDR3 region has the DNA TGTGCCAGCAGTCCCTCTATAGGGTTGGGCTCCTATAATTCACCCCTCCACTTT.

Worth noting for this clonotype: Just one base apart from a much larger clone, this may be a read error. This sequence joins TRBV14 and TRBJ2-7; D not resolved. The CDR3 sequence is 11 residues long. Looked up from germline, CDR1 is SGHDN and CDR2 is FVKESK. The CDR3 loop is CVSSQAYEQYF. The CDR3 DNA reads TGTGTCAGCAGCCAAGCCTACGAGCAGTACTTC.

The V gene is TRBV4-2, the J gene TRBJ2-5; 10 bases fit TRBD2. The CDR3 spans 17 residues. The V and J ends lost 1 base and 1 base, in that order; junction bases with no gene match: 6. Germline CDR1 is LGHNA and CDR2 is YNFKEQ. The CDR3 DNA sequence: TGTGCCAGCAGCCAAGGTGGTAGCGGGGGGATCCAAGAGACCCAGTACTTC. Translated, it gives CASSQGGSGGIQETQYF.

The chain carries TRBV28 and TRBJ2-1; D not resolved. The germline V gene has CDR1 MDHEN and CDR2 SYDVKM. V dropped 2 bases and J dropped 4 bases, with 12 bases sitting between them. The CDR3 spans 15 residues. CDR3 sequence reads: CASSLIEFPYNEQFF. CDR3 sequence (DNA): TGTGCCAGCAGTTTAATCGAGTTCCCTTACAATGAGCAGTTCTTC.

This clonotype has only a few counts. The chain joins TRBV27 to TRBJ2-7; 11 nucleotides align to TRBD2. With V trimmed by 8 bases and J by 5 bases, 8 bases remained unmatched. The CDR3 sequence is 14 residues long. Germline CDR1 MNHEY, CDR2 SMNVEV (reference sequence). The CDR3 here is CASALAGGIHEQYF. The CDR3 nucleotides are TGTGCCAGCGCTCTAGCGGGAGGTATCCACGAGCAGTACTTC.

This clonotype was seen a handful of times. The chain joins TRBV2 to TRBJ1-4; TRBD1 might be the D (5 bases). The CDR3 contains 13 residues. Trimming took off 7 bases at V and 1 base at J, with 7 bases between the two ends. Germline V gene data show CDR1 as SNHLY and CDR2 as FYNNEI. CDR3 protein: CASMGGTNEKLFF. For the CDR3, the DNA is TGTGCCAGCATGGGGGGAACTAATGAAAAACTGTTTTTT.

This clonotype was counted between two and nine times. This sequence joins TRBV29-1 and TRBJ1-2, with D perhaps TRBD1 (6 bases). Germline CDR1 is SQVTM and CDR2 is ANQGSEA. The CDR3 sequence is 12 residues long. The ends were cut back, 7 bases at V and 1 base at J, with 10 bases in the middle. CDR3 residues: CSGGQNNYGYTF. In nucleotides, the CDR3 is TGCAGCGGAGGACAGAATAACTATGGCTACACCTTC.

A few counts support this clonotype. The chain is built from TRBV4-3 and TRBJ2-5; the D gene could be TRBD1 or TRBD2 (6 bases each). The end of the DNA fits TRBJ2-7 better, so the J call may be wrong. The CDR3 is 16 amino acids. Germline V gene sequence: CDR1 LGHNA, CDR2 YSLEER. The CDR3 DNA is TGCGCCAGCAGCCAAGATTATGGCAGGGGAGGATACGAGCAGTACTTC. Amino acid sequence: CASSQDYGRGGYEQYF.

The V and J genes are TRBV11-2 and TRBJ2-1, with D uncertain. This CDR3 has 13 amino acids. CDR1 is SGHAT, CDR2 FQNNGV, per germline. V lost 3 bases to trimming and J lost 9 bases, with 12 bases between them. The DNA for the CDR3 is TGTGCCAGCAGCTTGGGTCCACCTAGTGAGCAGTTCTTC. It is translated as CASSLGPPSEQFF.

This rearrangement joins TRBV20-1 to TRBJ1-5; D gene ambiguous. The CDR3 runs to 15 residues. The germline V and J ends were trimmed by 0 bases and 2 bases, with 11 bases remaining between them. Germline V gene lookup returns CDR1 DFQATT and CDR2 SNEGSKA (reference sequence). The DNA for the CDR3 is TGCAGTGCTAGAGATAGCCCGTATCGCAATCAGCCCCAGCATTTT. This encodes CSARDSPYRNQPQHF.

This clonotype was detected a few times. The junction departs from the called germline gene at one end, perhaps through a read error. V gene TRBV5-1 combines with J gene TRBJ2-5; TRBD1 matches at 9 bases. The CDR3 totals 15 residues. CDR1 is SGHRS, CDR2 YFSETQ, per germline. For the CDR3, the DNA is TGCGCCGGCAGCCCCCGGGACAGGGAACAAGAGACCCAGTACTTC. It specifies CAGSPRDREQETQYF.

The V and J genes are TRBV20-1 and TRBJ2-1, with D perhaps assigned TRBD1 or TRBD2 (5 bases each). This CDR3 has 14 amino acids. Deletions cut 2 bases from V and 2 bases from J, with 10 bases between. Germline V CDR1 and CDR2: DFQATT, SNEGSKA (reference sequence). The CDR3 sequence: CSARRDAPYNEQFF. The CDR3 nucleotides are TGCAGTGCTAGAAGGGACGCGCCCTACAATGAGCAGTTCTTC.

This clonotype turned up a few times. The genes are TRBV12-3 or TRBV12-4 and TRBJ1-4; TRBD1 might be the D (5 bases). The ends were cut back, 6 bases at V and 2 bases at J, with 13 bases in the middle. The CDR3 is made up of 15 amino acids. The CDR3 DNA follows: TGTGCCAGCAGGCAACCAGGGCTTACTAATGAAAAACTGTTTTTT. Its translation: CASRQPGLTNEKLFF.

In its sample, this clonotype was seen a few times. Relative to the germline gene, one junction end is altered; a read error may explain this. The chain couples TRBV7-9 to TRBJ2-1, with D possibly being TRBD1 (6 bases). The germline V gene has CDR1 SEHNR and CDR2 FQNEAQ (reference sequence). The CDR3 consists of 13 residues. The chain's CDR3 is CASSKSGDNQQFF. In DNA form, the CDR3 reads TGTGCCAGCAGTAAAAGTGGGGACAATCAGCAGTTCTTC. The full variable domain, its missing parts supplied by reference TRBV7-9 and TRBJ2-1, is DTGVSQNPRHKITKRGQNVTFRCDPISEHNRLYWYRQTLGQGPEFLTYFQNEAQLEKSRLLSDRFSAERPKGSFSTLEIQRTEQGDSAMYLCASSKSGDNQQFFGPGTRLTVL.

The rearrangement uses TRBV6-5 and TRBJ2-7; perhaps TRBD2 as D (6 bases). With 0 bases removed from V and 4 bases from J, the gap between germline ends came to 13 bases. Germline CDR1 MNHEY, CDR2 SVGAGI. The CDR3 runs 15 residues. The CDR3, as DNA: TGTGCCAGCAGTTACTCGGAAACTAGCACTTACGAGCAGTACTTC. Translated: CASSYSETSTYEQYF.

This clonotype came up a few times. The V gene is TRBV6-2 or TRBV6-3, the J gene TRBJ2-7, with 10 positions matching TRBD2. The CDR3 has 17 amino acids. The V gene's germline CDR1 is MNHEY and CDR2 SVGEGT. V was clipped by 2 bases and J by 3 bases; unmatched bases: 10. The CDR3 protein is CASSYESPSGSRYEQYF. As DNA, the CDR3 is TGTGCCAGCAGTTACGAGAGCCCTAGCGGGAGTCGCTACGAGCAGTACTTC.

This clonotype came up a few times. This chain uses TRBV20-1 with TRBJ2-2, with 8 bases identical to TRBD1. Germline-derived CDR1 and CDR2 are DFQATT and SNEGSKA (reference sequence). The trim removed 6 bases at V and 1 base at J, leaving 10 bases unmatched. CDR3 length: 16 amino acids. CDR3: CSARIGQGGNTGELFF. The CDR3 DNA follows: TGCAGTGCGAGAATTGGACAGGGAGGGAACACCGGGGAGCTGTTTTTT.

V is TRBV18 and J is TRBJ2-6; D may be TRBD1 (6 bases). The CDR3 sequence is 16 residues long. Germline V gives CDR1 KGHSH, CDR2 LQKENI. V shed 4 bases and J shed 3 bases, with 13 bases lying between them. The CDR3 sequence is CASSRQGTSGANVLTF. CDR3 nucleotides: TGTGCCAGCTCACGCCAGGGGACGAGTGGGGCCAACGTCCTGACTTTC.

V usage is TRBV28 and J usage is TRBJ1-2, with a possible D match to TRBD1 (6 bases). The CDR3 has 13 residues. V was shortened by 10 bases and J by 4 bases, with 16 bases between the two germline ends. Germline CDR1 reads MDHEN; CDR2 reads SYDVKM. CDR3 in amino acids: CATMGGARYGYTF. The CDR3 DNA reads TGTGCCACCATGGGGGGGGCACGCTATGGCTACACCTTC.

This clonotype was seen many times. The rearrangement joins TRBV13 to TRBJ1-4; 7 nucleotides align to TRBD1. The CDR3 has 16 residues. V dropped 5 bases and J dropped 8; count of bases not matched to a gene: 14. CDR1 is PRHDT and CDR2 is FYEKMQ in the germline V gene (reference sequence). DNA for the CDR3: TGTGCCAGCAGCCCGGGACAGCGTCAGCTGGGGGAAAAACTGTTTTTT. Translating gives CASSPGQRQLGEKLFF.

This clonotype was observed a few times. V usage is TRBV3-1 and J usage is TRBJ1-2, with a tentative D call TRBD1 (5 bases). V was cut by 0 bases and J by 8 bases, with 13 bases left in between. The CDR3 loop spans 14 amino acids. Germline assignment: CDR1 LGHDT and CDR2 YNNKEL (reference sequence). CDR3: CASSQDLRGEGYTF. Written as DNA, the CDR3 is TGTGCCAGCAGCCAAGATCTTCGAGGGGAGGGCTACACCTTC. Drawing the rest from reference TRBV3-1 and TRBJ1-2, the complete variable domain is DTAVSQTPKYLVTQMGNDKSIKCEQNLGHDTMYWYKQDSKKFLKIMFSYNNKELIINETVPNRFSPKSPDKAHLNLHINSLELGDSAVYFCASSQDLRGEGYTFGSGTRLTVV.